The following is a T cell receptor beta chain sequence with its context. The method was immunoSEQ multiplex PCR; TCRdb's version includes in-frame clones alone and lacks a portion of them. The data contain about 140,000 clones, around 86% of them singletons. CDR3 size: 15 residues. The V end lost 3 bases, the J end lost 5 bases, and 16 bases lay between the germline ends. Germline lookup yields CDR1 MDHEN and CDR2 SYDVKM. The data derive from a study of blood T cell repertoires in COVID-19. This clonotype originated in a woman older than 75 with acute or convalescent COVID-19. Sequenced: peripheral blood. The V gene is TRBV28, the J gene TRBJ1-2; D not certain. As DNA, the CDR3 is TGTGCCAGCAGTTTTTCAGGCGGGGTAGGGTATGGCTACACCTTC. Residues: CASSFSGGVGYGYTF.